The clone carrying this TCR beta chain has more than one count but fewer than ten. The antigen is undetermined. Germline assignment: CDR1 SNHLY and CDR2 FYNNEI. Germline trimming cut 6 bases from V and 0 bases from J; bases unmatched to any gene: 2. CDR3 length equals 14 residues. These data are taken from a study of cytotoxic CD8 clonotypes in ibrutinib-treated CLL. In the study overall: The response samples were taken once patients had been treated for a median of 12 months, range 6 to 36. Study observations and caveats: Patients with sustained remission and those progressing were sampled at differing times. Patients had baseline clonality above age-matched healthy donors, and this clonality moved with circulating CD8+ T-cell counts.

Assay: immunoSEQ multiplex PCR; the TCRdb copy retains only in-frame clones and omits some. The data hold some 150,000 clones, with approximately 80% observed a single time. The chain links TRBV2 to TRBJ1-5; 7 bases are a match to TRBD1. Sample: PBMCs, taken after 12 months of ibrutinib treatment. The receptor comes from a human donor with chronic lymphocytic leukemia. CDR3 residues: CASRGTVSNQPQHF. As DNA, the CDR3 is TGTGCCAGCAGGGGGACAGTTAGCAATCAGCCCCAGCATTTT.